This record looks at one T cell receptor beta chain sequence and its context. Antigen specificity is unknown. This entry is derived from a study of Ad26.COV2.S vaccination and SARS-CoV-2 variants. Germline V gives CDR1 SNHLY, CDR2 FYNNEI. The CDR3 runs to 14 residues. The junction had 2 bases not matched to a gene; V was cut back by 0 bases and J by 7 bases. Study findings and constraints: Vaccine and placebo recipients had comparable breadth of non-spike TCRs. Once vaccination had occurred, spike-specific CD8+ and CD4+ T cell responses reportedly showed substantial breadth.

Produced via immunoSEQ multiplex PCR; TCRdb's table is partial and in-frame only. The sample records fewer than 50,000 clones, 83% being singletons. The specimen comprised peripheral blood, sampled after recovery from COVID-19. The chain recombines TRBV2 with TRBJ1-4, with 7 bases aligning to TRBD1. The source is a human donor who had recovered from COVID-19. The CDR3 protein is CASSEARGVEKLFF. The DNA for the CDR3 is TGTGCCAGCAGTGAAGCCAGGGGGGTTGAAAAACTGTTTTTT.